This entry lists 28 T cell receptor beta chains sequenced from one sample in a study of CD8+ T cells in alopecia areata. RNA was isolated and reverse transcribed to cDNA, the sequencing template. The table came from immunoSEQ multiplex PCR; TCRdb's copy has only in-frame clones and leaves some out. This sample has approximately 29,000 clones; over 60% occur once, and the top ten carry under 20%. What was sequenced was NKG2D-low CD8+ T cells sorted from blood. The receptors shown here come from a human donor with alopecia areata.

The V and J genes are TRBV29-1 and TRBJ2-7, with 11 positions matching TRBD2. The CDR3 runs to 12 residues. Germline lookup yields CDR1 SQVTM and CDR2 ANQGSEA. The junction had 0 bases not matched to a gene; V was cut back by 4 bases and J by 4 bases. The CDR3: CSVVAGGYEQYF. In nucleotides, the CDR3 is TGCAGCGTTGTAGCGGGAGGGTACGAGCAGTACTTC.

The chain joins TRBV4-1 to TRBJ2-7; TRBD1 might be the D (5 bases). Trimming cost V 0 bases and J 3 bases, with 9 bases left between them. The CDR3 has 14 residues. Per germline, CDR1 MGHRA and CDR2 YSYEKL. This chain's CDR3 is CASSQDPGYYEQYF. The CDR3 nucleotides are TGCGCCAGCAGCCAAGATCCAGGGTACTACGAGCAGTACTTC.

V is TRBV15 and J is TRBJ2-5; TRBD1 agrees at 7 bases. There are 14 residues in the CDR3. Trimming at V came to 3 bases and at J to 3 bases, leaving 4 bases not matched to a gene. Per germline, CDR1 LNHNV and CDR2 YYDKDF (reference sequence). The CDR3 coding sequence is TGTGCCACCAGCAGTCCCGGGACAGAAGAGACCCAGTACTTC. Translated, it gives CATSSPGTEETQYF.

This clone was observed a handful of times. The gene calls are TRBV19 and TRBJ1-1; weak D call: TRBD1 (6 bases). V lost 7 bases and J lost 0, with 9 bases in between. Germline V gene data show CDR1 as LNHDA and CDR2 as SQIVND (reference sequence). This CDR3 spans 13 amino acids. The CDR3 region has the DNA TGTGCCAGTATCGGACAGTTGAACACTGAAGCTTTCTTT. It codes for CASIGQLNTEAFF. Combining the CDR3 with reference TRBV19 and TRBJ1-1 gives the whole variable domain DGGITQSPKYLFRKEGQNVTLSCEQNLNHDAMYWYRQDPGQGLRLIYYSQIVNDFQKGDIAEGYSVSREKKESFPLTVTSAQKNPTAFYLCASIGQLNTEAFFGQGTRLTVV.

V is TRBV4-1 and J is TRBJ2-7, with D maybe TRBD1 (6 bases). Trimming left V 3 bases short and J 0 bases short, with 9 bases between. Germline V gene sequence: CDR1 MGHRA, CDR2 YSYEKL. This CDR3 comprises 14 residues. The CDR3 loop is CASSHRGSSYEQYF. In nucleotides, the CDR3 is TGCGCCAGCAGCCACAGGGGAAGCTCCTACGAGCAGTACTTC.

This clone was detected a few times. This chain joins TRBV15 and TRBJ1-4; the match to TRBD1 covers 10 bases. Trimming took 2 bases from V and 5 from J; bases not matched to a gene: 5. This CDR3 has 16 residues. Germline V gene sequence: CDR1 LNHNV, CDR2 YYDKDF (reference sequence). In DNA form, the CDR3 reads TGTGCCACCAGCAGATCTACGGGACAGGGGAATGAAAAACTGTTTTTT. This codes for CATSRSTGQGNEKLFF. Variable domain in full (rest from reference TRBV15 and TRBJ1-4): DAMVIQNPRYQVTQFGKPVTLSCSQTLNHNVMYWYQQKSSQAPKLLFHYYDKDFNNEADTPDNFQSRRPNTSFCFLDIRSPGLGDTAMYLCATSRSTGQGNEKLFFGSGTQLSVL.

The CDR3 coding sequence is TGTGCCAGCAGCTTCTCGGGCCCCAGCACAGATACGCAGTATTTT. It codes for CASSFSGPSTDTQYF. The chain couples TRBV7-9 to TRBJ2-3; no reliable D call. In germline, CDR1 is SEHNR, CDR2 FQNEAQ (reference sequence). V shed 3 bases and J shed 0 bases, with 10 bases lying between them. The CDR3 covers 15 residues.

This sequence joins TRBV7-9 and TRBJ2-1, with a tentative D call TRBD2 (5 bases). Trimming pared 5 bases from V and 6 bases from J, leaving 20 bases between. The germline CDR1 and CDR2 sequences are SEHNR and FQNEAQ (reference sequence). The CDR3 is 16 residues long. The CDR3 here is CASSTTWTGRGNEQFF. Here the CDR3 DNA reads TGTGCCAGCAGCACCACCTGGACTGGACGGGGCAATGAGCAGTTCTTC.

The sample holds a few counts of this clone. The CDR3 DNA reads as TGTGCCAGCAACCTAGACAATGAGCAGTTCTTC. This translates into CASNLDNEQFF. The chain joins TRBV9 to TRBJ2-1; D not certain. This CDR3 spans 11 amino acids. The germline gives CDR1 SGDLS, CDR2 YYNGEE. With 6 bases removed from V and 5 bases from J, the gap between germline ends came to 6 bases.

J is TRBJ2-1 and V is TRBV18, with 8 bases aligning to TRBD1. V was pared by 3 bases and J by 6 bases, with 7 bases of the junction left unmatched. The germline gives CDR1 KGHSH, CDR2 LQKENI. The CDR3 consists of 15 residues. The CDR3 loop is CASSPQNRGTNEQFF. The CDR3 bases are TGTGCCAGCTCACCTCAGAACAGGGGGACCAATGAGCAGTTCTTC.

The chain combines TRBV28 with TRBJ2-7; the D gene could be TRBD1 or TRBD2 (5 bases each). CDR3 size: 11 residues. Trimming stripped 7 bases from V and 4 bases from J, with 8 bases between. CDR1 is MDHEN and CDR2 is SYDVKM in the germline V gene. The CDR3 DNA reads TGTGCCAGCAATGAGGGGTACGAGCAGTACTTC. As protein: CASNEGYEQYF.

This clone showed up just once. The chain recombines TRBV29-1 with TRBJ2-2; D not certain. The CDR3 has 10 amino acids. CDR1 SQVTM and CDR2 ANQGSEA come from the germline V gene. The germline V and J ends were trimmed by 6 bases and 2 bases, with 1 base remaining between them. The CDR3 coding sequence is TGCAGCGTAAACACCGGGGAGCTGTTTTTT. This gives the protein CSVNTGELFF.

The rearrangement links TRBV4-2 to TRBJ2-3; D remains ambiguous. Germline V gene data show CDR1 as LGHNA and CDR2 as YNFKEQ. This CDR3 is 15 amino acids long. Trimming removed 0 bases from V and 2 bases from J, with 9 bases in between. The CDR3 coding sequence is TGTGCCAGCAGCCAAGACGGACCCTCCACAGATACGCAGTATTTT. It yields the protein CASSQDGPSTDTQYF.

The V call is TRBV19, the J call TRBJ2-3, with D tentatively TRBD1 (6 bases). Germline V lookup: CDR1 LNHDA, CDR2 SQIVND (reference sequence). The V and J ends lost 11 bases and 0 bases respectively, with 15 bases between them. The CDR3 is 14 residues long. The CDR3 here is CASRWGPSTDTQYF. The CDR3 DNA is TGTGCCTCCCGGTGGGGGCCCAGCACAGATACGCAGTATTTT.

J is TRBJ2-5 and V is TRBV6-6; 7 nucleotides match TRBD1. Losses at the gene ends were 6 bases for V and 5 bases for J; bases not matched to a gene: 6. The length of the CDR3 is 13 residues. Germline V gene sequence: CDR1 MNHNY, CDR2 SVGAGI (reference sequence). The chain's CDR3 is CASSSLGGETQYF. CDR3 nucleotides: TGTGCCAGCAGCTCACTAGGGGGCGAGACCCAGTACTTC.

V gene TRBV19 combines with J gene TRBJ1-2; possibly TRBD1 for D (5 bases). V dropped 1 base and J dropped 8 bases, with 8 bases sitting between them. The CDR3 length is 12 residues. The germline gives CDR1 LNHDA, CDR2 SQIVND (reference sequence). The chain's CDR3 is CASSIGGNGYTF. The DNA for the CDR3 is TGTGCCAGTAGTATAGGGGGGAACGGCTACACCTTC. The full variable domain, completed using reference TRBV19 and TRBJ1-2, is DGGITQSPKYLFRKEGQNVTLSCEQNLNHDAMYWYRQDPGQGLRLIYYSQIVNDFQKGDIAEGYSVSREKKESFPLTVTSAQKNPTAFYLCASSIGGNGYTFGSGTRLTVV.

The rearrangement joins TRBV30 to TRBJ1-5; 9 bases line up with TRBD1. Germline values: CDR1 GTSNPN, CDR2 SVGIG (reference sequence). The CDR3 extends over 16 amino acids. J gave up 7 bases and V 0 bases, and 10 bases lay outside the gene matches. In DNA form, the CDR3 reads TGTGCCTGGAGTGTATCTTCCCTCGACAGGGGGCAGCCCCAGCATTTT. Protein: CAWSVSSLDRGQPQHF.

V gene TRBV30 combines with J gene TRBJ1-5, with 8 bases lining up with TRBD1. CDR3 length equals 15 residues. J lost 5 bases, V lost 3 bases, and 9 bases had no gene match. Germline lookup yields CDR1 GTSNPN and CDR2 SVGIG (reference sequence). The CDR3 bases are TGTGCCTGGAGCGATAAGGGACAGGAAGATCAGCCCCAGCATTTT. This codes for CAWSDKGQEDQPQHF.

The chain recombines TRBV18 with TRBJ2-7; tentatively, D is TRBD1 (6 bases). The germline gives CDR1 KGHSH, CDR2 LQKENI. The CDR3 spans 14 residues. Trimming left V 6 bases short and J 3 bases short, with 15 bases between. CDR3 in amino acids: CASSSIGRGYEQYF. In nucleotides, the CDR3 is TGTGCCAGCTCTTCGATAGGCAGGGGCTACGAGCAGTACTTC. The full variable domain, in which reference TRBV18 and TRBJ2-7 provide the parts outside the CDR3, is NAGVMQNPRHLVRRRGQEARLRCSPMKGHSHVYWYRQLPEEGLKFMVYLQKENIIDESGMPKERFSAEFPKEGPSILRIQQVVRGDSAAYFCASSSIGRGYEQYFGPGTRLTVT.

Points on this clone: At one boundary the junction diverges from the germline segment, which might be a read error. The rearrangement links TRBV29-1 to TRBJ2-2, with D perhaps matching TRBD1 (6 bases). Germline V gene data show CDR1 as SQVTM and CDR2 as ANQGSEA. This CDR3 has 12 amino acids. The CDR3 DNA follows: TGCAGCGTTGTGTGGGACACTGGGGAGCTGTTTTTT. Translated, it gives CSVVWDTGELFF.

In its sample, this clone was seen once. The CDR3 protein is CASSSGQGTYEQYF. In nucleotides, the CDR3 is TGCGCCAGCAGCTCGGGACAGGGCACCTACGAGCAGTACTTC. The V and J genes are TRBV5-1 and TRBJ2-7; TRBD1 matches 9 bases. The CDR3 extends over 14 amino acids. CDR1 is SGHRS, CDR2 YFSETQ, per germline. Trimming cost V 3 bases and J 2 bases; bases outside gene matches: 3.

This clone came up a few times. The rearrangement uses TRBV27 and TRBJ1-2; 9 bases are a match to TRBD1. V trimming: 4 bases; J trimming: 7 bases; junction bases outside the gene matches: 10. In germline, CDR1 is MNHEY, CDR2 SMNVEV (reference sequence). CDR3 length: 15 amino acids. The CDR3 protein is CASSSLGQGLGGYTF. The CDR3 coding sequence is TGTGCCAGCAGTTCCCTTGGACAGGGGTTGGGTGGCTACACCTTC.

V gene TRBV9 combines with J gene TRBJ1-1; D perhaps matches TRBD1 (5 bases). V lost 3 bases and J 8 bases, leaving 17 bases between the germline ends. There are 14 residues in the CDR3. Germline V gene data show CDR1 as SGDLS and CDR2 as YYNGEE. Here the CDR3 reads CASSAGTGRDEAFF. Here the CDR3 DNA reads TGTGCCAGCAGCGCCGGGACTGGGAGAGACGAAGCTTTCTTT. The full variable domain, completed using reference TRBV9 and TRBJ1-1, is DSGVTQTPKHLITATGQRVTLRCSPRSGDLSVYWYQQSLDQGLQFLIQYYNGEERAKGNILERFSAQQFPDLHSELNLSSLELGDSALYFCASSAGTGRDEAFFGQGTRLTVV.

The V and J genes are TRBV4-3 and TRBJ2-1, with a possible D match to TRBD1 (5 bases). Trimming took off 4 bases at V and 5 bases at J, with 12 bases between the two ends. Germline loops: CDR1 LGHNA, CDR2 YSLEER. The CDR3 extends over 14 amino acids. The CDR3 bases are TGCGCCAGCAGCCTAAGGGGCCTGGACAATGAGCAGTTCTTC. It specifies CASSLRGLDNEQFF.

The CDR3 reads CASSEDRDLYNEQFF. CDR3 nucleotides: TGTGCCAGCAGTGAGGATCGGGACCTATACAATGAGCAGTTCTTC. This rearrangement joins TRBV2 to TRBJ2-1, with D perhaps given as TRBD1 or TRBD2 (5 bases each). V was cut by 3 bases and J by 4 bases, with 13 bases left in between. The germline CDR1 and CDR2 sequences are SNHLY and FYNNEI. The CDR3 sequence is 15 residues long.

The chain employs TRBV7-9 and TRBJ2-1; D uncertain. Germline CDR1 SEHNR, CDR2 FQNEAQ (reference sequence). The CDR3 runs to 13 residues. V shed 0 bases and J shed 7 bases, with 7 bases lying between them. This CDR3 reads CASSLAPPNEQFF. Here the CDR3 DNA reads TGTGCCAGCAGCTTAGCCCCCCCTAATGAGCAGTTCTTC.

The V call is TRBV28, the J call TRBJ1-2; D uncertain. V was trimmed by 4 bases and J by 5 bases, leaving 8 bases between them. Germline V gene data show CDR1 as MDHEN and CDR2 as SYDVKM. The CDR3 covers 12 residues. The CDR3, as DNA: TGTGCCAGCAGTTCCGAGGGTTATGGCTACACCTTC. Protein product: CASSSEGYGYTF.

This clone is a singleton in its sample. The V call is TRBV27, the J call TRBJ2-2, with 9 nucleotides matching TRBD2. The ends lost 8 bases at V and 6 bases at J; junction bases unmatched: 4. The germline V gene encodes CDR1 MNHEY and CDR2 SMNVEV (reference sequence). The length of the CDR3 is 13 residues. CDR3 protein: CASRGLASGELFF. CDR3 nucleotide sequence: TGTGCCAGCCGGGGACTAGCCTCCGGGGAGCTGTTTTTT.